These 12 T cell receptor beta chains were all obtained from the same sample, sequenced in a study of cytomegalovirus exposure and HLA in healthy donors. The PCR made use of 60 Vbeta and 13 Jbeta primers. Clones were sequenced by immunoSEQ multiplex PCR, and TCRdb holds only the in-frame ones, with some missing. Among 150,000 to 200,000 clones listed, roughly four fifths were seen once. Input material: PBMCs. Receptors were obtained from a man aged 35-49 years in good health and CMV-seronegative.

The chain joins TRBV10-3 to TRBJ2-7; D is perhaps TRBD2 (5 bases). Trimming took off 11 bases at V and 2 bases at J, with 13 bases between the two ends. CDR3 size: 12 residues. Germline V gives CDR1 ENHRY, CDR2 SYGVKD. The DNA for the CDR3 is TGTGCCGCAGGAGGCAAGCCCTACGAGCAGTACTTC. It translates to CAAGGKPYEQYF.

CDR3 sequence reads: CASNLQGMGTEAFF. CDR3 DNA sequence: TGTGCCAGCAACCTACAGGGGATGGGCACTGAAGCTTTCTTT. The V call is TRBV2, the J call TRBJ1-1, with TRBD1 matching over 7 bases. CDR3 length equals 14 residues. Per germline, CDR1 SNHLY and CDR2 FYNNEI. V trimming: 7 bases; J trimming: 4 bases; junction bases outside the gene matches: 9.

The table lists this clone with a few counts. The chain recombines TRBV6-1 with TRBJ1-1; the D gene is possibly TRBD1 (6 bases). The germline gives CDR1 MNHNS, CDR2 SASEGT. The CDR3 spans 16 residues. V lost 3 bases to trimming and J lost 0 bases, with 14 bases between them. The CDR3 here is CASSDRGASMNTEAFF. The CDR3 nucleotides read TGTGCCAGCAGTGACCGGGGGGCTTCCATGAACACTGAAGCTTTCTTT.

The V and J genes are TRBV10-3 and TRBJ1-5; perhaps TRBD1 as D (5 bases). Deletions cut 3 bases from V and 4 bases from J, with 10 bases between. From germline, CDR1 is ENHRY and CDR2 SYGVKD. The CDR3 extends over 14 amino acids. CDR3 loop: CAISDREFNQPQHF. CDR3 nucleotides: TGTGCCATCAGTGACAGGGAATTTAATCAGCCCCAGCATTTT.

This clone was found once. CDR3 coding DNA: TGTGCCTGGTACAGGGACACCGGGGAGCTGTTTTTT. Its translation is CAWYRDTGELFF. This rearrangement joins TRBV30 to TRBJ2-2; the D gene is possibly TRBD1 (6 bases). The CDR3 spans 12 residues. CDR1 GTSNPN and CDR2 SVGIG come from the germline V gene (reference sequence). Trimming stripped 5 bases from V and 3 bases from J, with 7 bases between.

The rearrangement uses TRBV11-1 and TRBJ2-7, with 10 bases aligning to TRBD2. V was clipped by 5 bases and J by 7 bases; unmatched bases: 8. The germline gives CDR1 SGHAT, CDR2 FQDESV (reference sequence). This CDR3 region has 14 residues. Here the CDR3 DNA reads TGTGCCAGCAGCAACCGGGGACTAGCGTTGGAGCAGTACTTC. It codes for CASSNRGLALEQYF.

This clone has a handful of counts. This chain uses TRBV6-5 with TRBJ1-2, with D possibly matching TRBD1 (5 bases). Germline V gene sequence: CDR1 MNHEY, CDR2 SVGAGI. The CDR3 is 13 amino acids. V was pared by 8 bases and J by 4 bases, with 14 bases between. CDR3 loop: CASSNQGSYGYTF. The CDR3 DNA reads TGTGCCAGCTCAAACCAGGGCAGCTATGGCTACACCTTC.

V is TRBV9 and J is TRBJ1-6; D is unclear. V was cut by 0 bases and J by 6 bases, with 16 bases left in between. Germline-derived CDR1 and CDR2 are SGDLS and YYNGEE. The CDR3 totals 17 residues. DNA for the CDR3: TGTGCCAGCAGCGTAGGAGTCTTGGAGGGTTTTAATTCACCCCTCCACTTT. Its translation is CASSVGVLEGFNSPLHF.

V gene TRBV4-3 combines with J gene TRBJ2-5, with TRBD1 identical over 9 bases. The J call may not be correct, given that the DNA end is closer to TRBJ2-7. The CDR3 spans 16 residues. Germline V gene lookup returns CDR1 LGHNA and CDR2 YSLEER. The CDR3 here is CASSQGTGTGSYEQYF. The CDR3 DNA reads TGCGCCAGCAGCCAAGGAACCGGGACAGGGTCCTACGAGCAGTACTTC.

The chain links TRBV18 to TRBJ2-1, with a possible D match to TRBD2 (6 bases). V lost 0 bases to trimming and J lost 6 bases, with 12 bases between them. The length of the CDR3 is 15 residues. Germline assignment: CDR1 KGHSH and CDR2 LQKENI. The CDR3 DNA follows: TGTGCCAGCTCACCACCTCGCGGGGTGCTCAATGAGCAGTTCTTC. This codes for CASSPPRGVLNEQFF.

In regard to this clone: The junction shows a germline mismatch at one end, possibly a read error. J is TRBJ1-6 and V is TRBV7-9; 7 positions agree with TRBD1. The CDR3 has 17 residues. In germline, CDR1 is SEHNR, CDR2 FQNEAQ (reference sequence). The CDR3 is CSSSPPETGMGNSPLHF. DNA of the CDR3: TGTTCCAGCAGCCCCCCGGAGACAGGGATGGGGAATTCACCCCTCCACTTT.

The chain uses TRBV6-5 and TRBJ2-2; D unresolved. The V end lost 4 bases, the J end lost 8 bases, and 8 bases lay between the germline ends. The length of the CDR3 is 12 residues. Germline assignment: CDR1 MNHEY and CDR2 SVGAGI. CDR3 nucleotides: TGTGCCAGCAGTTCTAGTGGGGGGGAGCTGTTTTTT. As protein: CASSSSGGELFF.